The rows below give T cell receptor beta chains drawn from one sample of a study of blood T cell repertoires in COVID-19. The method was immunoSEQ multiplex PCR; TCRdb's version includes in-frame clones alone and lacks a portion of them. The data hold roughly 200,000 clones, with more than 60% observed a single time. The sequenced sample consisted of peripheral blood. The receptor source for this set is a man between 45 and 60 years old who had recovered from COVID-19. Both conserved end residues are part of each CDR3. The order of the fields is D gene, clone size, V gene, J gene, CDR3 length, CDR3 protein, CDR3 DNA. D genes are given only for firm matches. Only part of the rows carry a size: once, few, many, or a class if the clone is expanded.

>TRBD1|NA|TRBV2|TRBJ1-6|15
CASRDRTGDNSPLHF
TGTGCCAGCAGGGACCGGACAGGTGATAATTCACCCCTCCACTTT
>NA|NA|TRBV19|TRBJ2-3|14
CASMGPALTDTQYF
TGTGCCAGTATGGGCCCTGCCCTCACAGATACGCAGTATTTT
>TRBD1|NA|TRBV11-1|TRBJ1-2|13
CASSPDRGRGYTF
TGTGCCAGCAGCCCGGACAGGGGGCGAGGCTACACCTTC
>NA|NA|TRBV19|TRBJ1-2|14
CASSIGRAFYGYTF
TGTGCCAGTAGTATAGGCAGGGCTTTCTATGGCTACACCTTC
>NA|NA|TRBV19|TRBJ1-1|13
CASSIGRGTEAFF
TGTGCCAGTAGTATTGGTAGGGGCACTGAAGCTTTCTTT
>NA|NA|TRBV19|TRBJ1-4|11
CASLRNEKLFF
TGTGCCAGCCTTCGGAATGAAAAACTGTTTTTT
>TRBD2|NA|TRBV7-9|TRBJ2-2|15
CASSSSGRLSGELFF
TGTGCCAGCAGCTCTAGCGGGAGGCTCTCCGGGGAGCTGTTTTTT
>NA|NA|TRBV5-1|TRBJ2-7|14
CASSEQGPRYEQYF
TGCGCCAGCAGCGAACAGGGACCTCGCTACGAGCAGTACTTC
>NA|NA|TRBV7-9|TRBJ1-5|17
CASSLTGSGTTNQPQHF
TGTGCCAGCAGCCTCACGGGATCCGGGACAACTAATCAGCCCCAGCATTTT
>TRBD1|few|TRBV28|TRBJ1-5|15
CASSHRGAGNQPQHF
TGTGCCAGCAGTCACAGGGGTGCCGGCAATCAGCCCCAGCATTTT
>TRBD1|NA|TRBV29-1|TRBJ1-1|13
CSARTGLNTEAFF
TGCAGCGCCCGGACAGGTTTGAACACTGAAGCTTTCTTT
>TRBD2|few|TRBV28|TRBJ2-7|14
CASRIPSGSYEQYF
TGTGCCAGCAGGATACCTAGCGGATCATACGAGCAGTACTTC
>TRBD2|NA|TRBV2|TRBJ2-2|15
CASSGGSGITGELFF
TGTGCCAGCAGTGGTGGTAGCGGGATCACCGGGGAGCTGTTTTTT
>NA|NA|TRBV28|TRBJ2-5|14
CASTLQGPRETQYF
TGTGCCAGCACCTTACAGGGCCCCCGAGAGACCCAGTACTTC
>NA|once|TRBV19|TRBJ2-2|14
CASRGTGAQGELFF
TGTGCCAGTAGGGGGACTGGTGCCCAAGGGGAGCTGTTTTTT
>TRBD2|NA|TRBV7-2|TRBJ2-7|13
CASSSGTSSEQYF
TGTGCCAGCAGCTCCGGGACTAGCAGCGAGCAGTACTTC
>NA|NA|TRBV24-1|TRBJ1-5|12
CATSDGGQPQHF
TGTGCCACCAGTGACGGGGGTCAGCCCCAGCATTTT
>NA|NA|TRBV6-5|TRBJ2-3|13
CASRERLVDTQYF
TGTGCCAGCAGGGAGAGACTAGTAGATACGCAGTATTTT
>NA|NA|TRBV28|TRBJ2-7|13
CASREGGTYEQYF
TGTGCCAGCAGGGAAGGGGGAACCTACGAGCAGTACTTC
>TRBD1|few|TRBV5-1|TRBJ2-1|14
CASTRQGNFDEQFF
TGCGCCAGCACCCGACAGGGCAACTTCGATGAGCAGTTCTTC
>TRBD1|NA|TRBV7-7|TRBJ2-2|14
CASSLAQGAGELFF
TGTGCCAGCAGCTTAGCACAGGGGGCCGGGGAGCTGTTTTTT
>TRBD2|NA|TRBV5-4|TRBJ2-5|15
CASSLLREGQETQYF
TGTGCCAGCAGCTTACTGCGGGAGGGCCAAGAGACCCAGTACTTC
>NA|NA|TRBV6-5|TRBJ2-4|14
CASSPSASKNIQYF
TGTGCCAGCAGTCCTAGCGCGTCCAAAAACATTCAGTACTTC
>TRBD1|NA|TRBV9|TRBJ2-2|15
CASSLQGAGIGELFF
TGTGCCAGCAGCCTACAGGGGGCGGGTATCGGGGAGCTGTTTTTT
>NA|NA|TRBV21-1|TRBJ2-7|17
CASSELRKGGPSYEQYF
TGTGCCAGCAGCGAACTTCGTAAAGGGGGACCGTCCTACGAGCAGTACTTC
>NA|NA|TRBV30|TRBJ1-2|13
CAWSVGEAGGYTF
TGTGCCTGGAGTGTGGGGGAGGCGGGGGGCTACACCTTC
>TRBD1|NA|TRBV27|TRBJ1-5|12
CASSRGQEPQHF
TGTGCCAGCAGTAGGGGGCAGGAGCCCCAGCATTTT
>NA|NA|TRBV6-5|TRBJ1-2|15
CASGPGVSFNYGYTF
TGTGCCAGCGGTCCGGGAGTCAGCTTTAACTATGGCTACACCTTC
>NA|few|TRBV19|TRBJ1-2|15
CASRPTGWSNYGYTF
TGTGCCAGTCGACCGACTGGGTGGTCTAACTATGGCTACACCTTC
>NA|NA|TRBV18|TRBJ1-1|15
CASSPPVRQRTEAFF
TGTGCCAGCTCACCACCCGTCCGACAGCGTACTGAAGCTTTCTTT
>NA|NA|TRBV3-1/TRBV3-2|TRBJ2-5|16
CASSQDWSQRQETQYF
TGTGCCAGCAGCCAAGATTGGTCCCAGCGTCAAGAGACCCAGTACTTC
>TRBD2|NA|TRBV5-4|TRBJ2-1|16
CASSARTSGSYNEQFF
TGTGCCAGCAGCGCGAGGACTAGCGGTTCCTACAATGAGCAGTTCTTC
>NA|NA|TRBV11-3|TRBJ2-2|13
CASSAGVGGELFF
TGTGCCAGCAGCGCAGGGGTTGGCGGGGAGCTGTTTTTT
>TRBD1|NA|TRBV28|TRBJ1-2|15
CASKTGTGGLGGYTF
TGTGCCAGTAAAACCGGGACAGGGGGCCTCGGTGGCTACACCTTC
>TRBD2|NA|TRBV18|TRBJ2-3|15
CASSPRASGADTQYF
TGTGCCAGCTCACCACGGGCTAGCGGGGCAGATACGCAGTATTTT
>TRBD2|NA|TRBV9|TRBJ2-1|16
CASSVGLAVGLDEQFF
TGTGCCAGCAGCGTAGGACTAGCTGTTGGGCTGGATGAGCAGTTCTTC
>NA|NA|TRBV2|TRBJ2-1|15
CASSVGLATYNEQFF
TGTGCCAGCAGTGTAGGGCTAGCGACCTACAATGAGCAGTTCTTC
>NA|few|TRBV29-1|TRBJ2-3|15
CSVENTGFRTDTQYF
TGCAGCGTTGAAAATACAGGGTTTCGCACAGATACGCAGTATTTT
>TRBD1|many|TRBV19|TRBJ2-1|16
CASRRQPGQGSSEQFF
TGTGCCAGTAGACGGCAACCGGGACAGGGGTCGAGTGAGCAGTTCTTC
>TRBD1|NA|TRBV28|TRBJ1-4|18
CASSSTFFRQGTNEKLFF
TGTGCCAGCAGCTCCACCTTCTTTCGACAGGGAACTAATGAAAAACTGTTTTTT
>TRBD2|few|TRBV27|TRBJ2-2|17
CASSLGVGGSLAGELFF
TGTGCCAGCAGTTTAGGGGTGGGCGGGAGTTTAGCCGGGGAGCTGTTTTTT
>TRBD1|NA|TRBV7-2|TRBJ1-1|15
CASSSQGPRRTEAFF
TGTGCCAGCAGCTCACAGGGGCCCAGGAGGACTGAAGCTTTCTTT
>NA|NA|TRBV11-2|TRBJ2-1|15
CASSLDPGPRNEQFF
TGTGCCAGCAGCTTAGATCCAGGCCCAAGAAATGAGCAGTTCTTC